A single sample gave rise to the 22 T cell receptor beta chains below, sequenced in a study of CD8+ T cells in alopecia areata. The sequencing template was cDNA reverse transcribed from extracted RNA. The protocol was immunoSEQ multiplex PCR, while the TCRdb copy is restricted to in-frame clones and leaves out a portion. This table has 180,000 or so clones, about 66% appearing once. The source was CD8+ T cells sorted from blood, collected at week 0. The source of these receptors is a human donor with alopecia areata.

V usage is TRBV6-1 and J usage is TRBJ2-7, with a possible D match to TRBD2 (6 bases). This CDR3 has 15 residues. V lost 6 bases and J lost 0, with 15 bases in between. Germline loops: CDR1 MNHNS, CDR2 SASEGT. The CDR3 here is CASRDGVAASYEQYF. The CDR3 nucleotides are TGTGCCAGCAGGGATGGGGTAGCGGCCTCCTACGAGCAGTACTTC.

The rearrangement joins TRBV15 to TRBJ2-7; TRBD2 matches at 8 bases. Germline V gene lookup returns CDR1 LNHNV and CDR2 YYDKDF (reference sequence). The CDR3 is 15 residues long. The junction had 9 bases not matched to a gene; V was cut back by 5 bases and J by 3 bases. The CDR3 DNA sequence: TGTGCCACCAGCCATACCACGGGGGGGGTCTACGAGCAGTACTTC. Its translation: CATSHTTGGVYEQYF.

This clone was seen more than once but under ten times. Distinct nucleotide sequences in the sample also encode this CDR3. The V call is TRBV14, the J call TRBJ2-1; D might be TRBD2 (5 bases). This CDR3 spans 13 amino acids. The V end lost 3 bases, the J end lost 5 bases, and 8 bases lay between the germline ends. Germline CDR1 is SGHDN and CDR2 is FVKESK. The CDR3 here is CASSQGRNNEQFF. The CDR3 DNA is TGTGCCAGCAGCCAGGGGAGAAACAATGAGCAGTTCTTC.

The chain carries TRBV5-6 and TRBJ1-5, with 10 nucleotides matching TRBD1. The length of the CDR3 is 14 residues. CDR1 is SGHDT and CDR2 is YYEEEE in the germline V gene. With V trimmed by 4 bases and J by 6 bases, 4 bases remained unmatched. This chain's CDR3 is CASSQDRGGQPQHF. CDR3 coding DNA: TGTGCCAGCAGCCAGGACAGGGGGGGTCAGCCCCAGCATTTT.

This chain connects TRBV29-1 to TRBJ1-1; D is perhaps TRBD1 (6 bases). Germline-derived CDR1 and CDR2 are SQVTM and ANQGSEA. The length of the CDR3 is 12 residues. V was trimmed by 7 bases and J by 9 bases, leaving 18 bases between them. In nucleotides, the CDR3 is TGCAGCGCCAACTTAGGGGGTACTCAAGCTTTCTTT. Translation: CSANLGGTQAFF.

The chain links TRBV7-2 to TRBJ2-7; D not certain. The CDR3 spans 13 residues. Germline V gene sequence: CDR1 SGHTA, CDR2 FQGNSA. Trimming pared 1 base from V and 1 base from J, leaving 5 bases between. The CDR3 spells CASSLGLSYEQYF. The CDR3 DNA is TGTGCCAGCAGCTTAGGGCTTTCCTACGAGCAGTACTTC.

The chain carries TRBV2 and TRBJ2-6; D is possibly TRBD1 (6 bases). The CDR3 is 16 residues long. The germline CDR1 and CDR2 sequences are SNHLY and FYNNEI. The germline V and J ends were trimmed by 10 bases and 4 bases, with 20 bases remaining between them. CDR3 region: CANLNRAPAGANVLTF. The DNA of the CDR3 is TGTGCCAACCTAAACAGGGCTCCGGCCGGGGCCAACGTCCTGACTTTC.

The CDR3 protein is CASSSRLIGYGYTF. The CDR3, as DNA: TGTGCCAGCAGTTCACGACTTATCGGCTATGGCTACACCTTC. V usage is TRBV27 and J usage is TRBJ1-2; no reliable D call. This CDR3 is 14 amino acids long. The germline V gene encodes CDR1 MNHEY and CDR2 SMNVEV (reference sequence). V dropped 4 bases and J dropped 4 bases, with 13 bases sitting between them.

The V and J genes are TRBV5-1 and TRBJ1-1; D gene unclear. Trimming removed 0 bases from V and 1 base from J, with 7 bases in between. The CDR3 is 14 residues long. Germline V gene sequence: CDR1 SGHRS, CDR2 YFSETQ. The CDR3 is CASSLDWENTEAFF. DNA for the CDR3: TGCGCCAGCAGCTTGGACTGGGAGAACACTGAAGCTTTCTTT.

The chain carries TRBV5-1 and TRBJ2-7; D may match TRBD1 or TRBD2 (5 bases each). The germline gives CDR1 SGHRS, CDR2 YFSETQ. V lost 1 base and J lost 2, with 13 bases in between. The CDR3 has 15 amino acids. The CDR3 loop is CASSLNRQGAYEQYF. The CDR3 coding sequence is TGCGCCAGCAGCTTGAATCGCCAGGGAGCCTACGAGCAGTACTTC.

The chain uses TRBV6-1 and TRBJ1-5, with 8 bases aligning to TRBD1. Germline CDR1 MNHNS, CDR2 SASEGT. The CDR3 extends over 15 amino acids. V lost 5 bases, J lost 4 bases, and 7 bases stayed unmatched. The CDR3 sequence: CASSPRDRINQPQHF. The CDR3 DNA reads TGTGCCAGCAGTCCAAGGGACAGGATTAATCAGCCCCAGCATTTT.

V gene TRBV2 combines with J gene TRBJ2-7; D is possibly TRBD1 (5 bases). From germline, CDR1 is SNHLY and CDR2 FYNNEI. CDR3 length: 14 residues. Trimming left V 4 bases short and J 3 bases short, with 13 bases between. The CDR3 DNA reads as TGTGCCAGCAGTGGAGACAGACTGAGCTACGAGCAGTACTTC. It encodes CASSGDRLSYEQYF.

This clone was counted between two and nine times. The chain uses TRBV9 and TRBJ2-3; 9 bases fit TRBD1. Per the germline V gene, CDR1 is SGDLS and CDR2 is YYNGEE. This CDR3 spans 17 amino acids. The junction had 6 bases not matched to a gene; V was cut back by 0 bases and J by 1 base. The chain's CDR3 is CASSVEPRTGGTDTQYF. The CDR3 DNA sequence: TGTGCCAGCAGCGTAGAACCCCGGACAGGGGGCACAGATACGCAGTATTTT. Full variable domain (remainder filled in from reference TRBV9 and TRBJ2-3): DSGVTQTPKHLITATGQRVTLRCSPRSGDLSVYWYQQSLDQGLQFLIQYYNGEERAKGNILERFSAQQFPDLHSELNLSSLELGDSALYFCASSVEPRTGGTDTQYFGPGTRLTVL.

The gene calls are TRBV27 and TRBJ2-2; D not resolved. Germline values: CDR1 MNHEY, CDR2 SMNVEV (reference sequence). CDR3 length: 14 residues. V was cut by 0 bases and J by 6 bases, with 8 bases left in between. CDR3 nucleotide sequence: TGTGCCAGCAGTTTATCGCAGGATGCCGGGGAGCTGTTTTTT. It yields the protein CASSLSQDAGELFF.

This clone has just a few counts. J is TRBJ1-6 and V is TRBV9; D gene ambiguous. Trimming removed 3 bases from V and 6 bases from J, with 16 bases in between. The germline V gene has CDR1 SGDLS and CDR2 YYNGEE. This CDR3 region has 16 residues. Here the CDR3 reads CASSAASGALNSPLHF. The CDR3 DNA is TGTGCCAGCAGCGCCGCCTCGGGAGCACTTAATTCACCCCTCCACTTT.

This clone was seen a few times. This chain uses TRBV30 with TRBJ1-5, with 10 bases matching TRBD1. V was clipped by 5 bases and J by 3 bases; unmatched bases: 10. The germline gives CDR1 GTSNPN, CDR2 SVGIG (reference sequence). There are 16 residues in the CDR3. Here the CDR3 reads CAWRRQGAPSNQPQHF. CDR3 DNA sequence: TGTGCCTGGCGGCGACAGGGGGCCCCTTCCAATCAGCCCCAGCATTTT. The complete variable domain, with remaining parts taken from reference TRBV30 and TRBJ1-5, reads SQTIHQWPATLVQPVGSPLSLECTVEGTSNPNLYWYRQAAGRGLQLLFYSVGIGQISSEVPQNLSASRPQDRQFILSSKKLLLSDSGFYLCAWRRQGAPSNQPQHFGDGTRLSIL.

This chain links TRBV9 with TRBJ1-1; 7 positions agree with TRBD1. This CDR3 spans 12 amino acids. Germline CDR1 is SGDLS and CDR2 is YYNGEE. V lost 4 bases, J lost 8 bases, and 5 bases stayed unmatched. CDR3 sequence reads: CASSPGTAEAFF. CDR3 nucleotides: TGTGCCAGCAGCCCAGGGACAGCAGAAGCTTTCTTT.

This clone was observed a handful of times. The rearrangement links TRBV29-1 to TRBJ2-2, with D perhaps being TRBD1 or TRBD2 (7 bases each). This CDR3 comprises 12 residues. The germline V gene has CDR1 SQVTM and CDR2 ANQGSEA. The V end was cut by 6 bases, the J end by 7 bases, with 12 bases between. The CDR3 DNA sequence: TGCAGCGTCGACAGGGAGGGCGGGGAGCTGTTTTTT. Translation gives CSVDREGGELFF.

The table lists this clone with a count of one. The V gene is TRBV27, the J gene TRBJ2-3, with D possibly TRBD1 on 6 matching bases. Germline V gene data show CDR1 as MNHEY and CDR2 as SMNVEV (reference sequence). V was clipped by 7 bases and J by 3 bases, with 20 bases between them. This CDR3 spans 16 amino acids. The CDR3 sequence is CASNFNGWGPTDTQYF. CDR3 bases: TGTGCCAGCAACTTCAATGGGTGGGGGCCTACAGATACGCAGTATTTT.

This clone came up a few times. The genes are TRBV30 and TRBJ2-2; possibly TRBD2 for D (5 bases). Deletions cut 5 bases from V and 6 bases from J, with 13 bases between. The CDR3 is 13 amino acids. Germline V gene data show CDR1 as GTSNPN and CDR2 as SVGIG (reference sequence). The CDR3 coding sequence is TGTGCCTGGGACAAGGAGGAGCCCGGGGAGCTGTTTTTT. It is translated as CAWDKEEPGELFF.

The V call is TRBV9, the J call TRBJ1-2; 8 nucleotides match TRBD1. V lost 3 bases to trimming and J lost 12 bases; unmatched junction nucleotides: 10. Looked up from germline, CDR1 is SGDLS and CDR2 is YYNGEE. The CDR3 sequence is 13 residues long. The CDR3, as DNA: TGTGCCAGCAGCGCGGACAGGGTGGGAGGAGACACCTTC. Translation: CASSADRVGGDTF.

The chain is built from TRBV6-5 and TRBJ1-2, with D perhaps matching TRBD1 (5 bases). V shed 1 base and J shed 8 bases, with 14 bases lying between them. The CDR3 contains 14 residues. Germline assignment: CDR1 MNHEY and CDR2 SVGAGI. The DNA of the CDR3 is TGTGCCAGCAGTTACTTTACCGGGGCGGTGGGCTACACCTTC. This codes for CASSYFTGAVGYTF.